These 8 T cell receptor beta chains were sequenced from one sample in a study of T cells in localized non-small cell lung cancer. TCRdb's table, derived via immunoSEQ multiplex PCR, lists solely in-frame clones and lacks some. The sample carries about 33,000 clones, 70% to 90% recorded once. This specimen was peripheral blood, taken before any cancer treatment. The receptor source for this set is a male donor older than 55 with stage III lung adenocarcinoma.

The table lists this clone with a few counts. The chain combines TRBV6-5 with TRBJ2-7, with a weak D call TRBD2 (7 bases). V was clipped by 0 bases and J by 0 bases, with 12 bases between them. The CDR3 has 16 amino acids. The germline CDR1 and CDR2 sequences are MNHEY and SVGAGI. The CDR3 DNA reads TGTGCCAGCAGTTACTCCGCGGGGGCTTACTCCTACGAGCAGTACTTC. Translation gives CASSYSAGAYSYEQYF.

This clone was observed a few times. The gene calls are TRBV4-1 and TRBJ1-5; D gene uncertain. Deletions cut 0 bases from V and 0 bases from J, with 12 bases between. Germline CDR1 reads MGHRA; CDR2 reads YSYEKL. The CDR3 sequence is 17 residues long. The CDR3 DNA reads as TGCGCCAGCAGCCAAGATGGCAGGACCTATAGCAATCAGCCCCAGCATTTT. Protein: CASSQDGRTYSNQPQHF.

The chain joins TRBV7-9 to TRBJ1-3, with a weak D call TRBD1 (5 bases). Looked up from germline, CDR1 is SEHNR and CDR2 is FQNEAQ (reference sequence). This CDR3 has 16 residues. V lost 6 bases and J lost 3, with 18 bases in between. CDR3 in DNA: TGTGCCAGCAGGGGGCAAAAGCAGGGATTTGGAAACACCATATATTTT. It translates to CASRGQKQGFGNTIYF.

The V call is TRBV9, the J call TRBJ2-1; TRBD2 matches at 11 bases. The CDR3 extends over 15 amino acids. The J segment lost 10 bases and the V segment lost 3 bases, leaving 9 bases of the junction unmatched. Germline V gene lookup returns CDR1 SGDLS and CDR2 YYNGEE. The CDR3 nucleotides are TGTGCCAGCAGCGGGACGACTAGCGGGGTTGGGGAGCAGTTCTTC. Its protein is CASSGTTSGVGEQFF.

The chain joins TRBV7-2 to TRBJ2-1, with D maybe TRBD1 (5 bases). CDR1 is SGHTA and CDR2 is FQGNSA in the germline V gene. Trimming cost V 1 base and J 10 bases, with 14 bases left between them. CDR3 length equals 14 residues. As DNA, the CDR3 is TGTGCCAGCAGCTTAGGGGGCAGTTTTAAAGAGCAGTTCTTC. Its protein is CASSLGGSFKEQFF.

This chain uses TRBV7-8 with TRBJ2-5; no clear D. This CDR3 region has 11 residues. Trimming left V 1 base short and J 5 bases short, with 2 bases between. Per the germline V gene, CDR1 is SGHVS and CDR2 is FQNEAQ. This chain's CDR3 is CASSLVETQYF. DNA for the CDR3: TGTGCCAGCAGCTTAGTGGAGACCCAGTACTTC.

This rearrangement joins TRBV4-1 to TRBJ1-1; D is uncertain. The germline V gene encodes CDR1 MGHRA and CDR2 YSYEKL. V was clipped by 1 base and J by 10 bases, with 16 bases between them. The CDR3 runs 14 residues. The CDR3 loop reads CASSQVSVTERAFF. For the CDR3, the DNA is TGCGCCAGCAGCCAAGTTAGTGTCACGGAACGAGCTTTCTTT.

This chain uses TRBV30 with TRBJ1-5; D perhaps matches TRBD1 (5 bases). Germline loops: CDR1 GTSNPN, CDR2 SVGIG (reference sequence). V lost 3 bases, J lost 0 bases, and 9 bases lay in between. The CDR3 length is 14 residues. The CDR3 bases are TGTGCCTGGAGCGGGGGGGTTAGCAATCAGCCCCAGCATTTT. Translating gives CAWSGGVSNQPQHF.